Each of the 14 T cell receptor beta chains below was sequenced from the same sample in a study of shared clonotypes between healthy human individuals. The repertoire was sequenced with immunoSEQ multiplex PCR; TCRdb's copy has only in-frame clones and lacks some. The repertoire holds about 2.4 million clones, with 93% as singletons. The sequenced sample was naive CD4+ T cells from PBMCs. The subset here: CD45RA+ positively selected. These receptors were obtained from a man between 18 and 29 years old in good health. Some clones in this sample may be carry-over from other donors' samples.

For the CDR3, the DNA is TGTGCCAGCAGCTCCGTAGCGGGAGGAGATACGCAGTATTTT. It translates to CASSSVAGGDTQYF. The V and J genes are TRBV7-8 and TRBJ2-3; TRBD2 matches 10 bases. The length of the CDR3 is 14 residues. Germline V gene lookup returns CDR1 SGHVS and CDR2 FQNEAQ. V was pared by 4 bases and J by 5 bases, with 3 bases of the junction left unmatched.

This chain joins TRBV28 and TRBJ2-7; D might be TRBD2 (5 bases). CDR1 is MDHEN and CDR2 is SYDVKM in the germline V gene. This CDR3 is built from 14 residues. Trimming pared 0 bases from V and 5 bases from J, leaving 11 bases between. CDR3 region: CASSLWASRHEQYF. CDR3 nucleotides: TGTGCCAGCAGTTTATGGGCTAGCCGCCACGAGCAGTACTTC.

The chain is built from TRBV19 and TRBJ1-2; D might be TRBD1 (6 bases). The germline gives CDR1 LNHDA, CDR2 SQIVND (reference sequence). The germline V and J ends were trimmed by 8 bases and 4 bases, with 14 bases remaining between them. The CDR3 contains 13 residues. The CDR3 sequence: CASALGGAYGYTF. DNA for the CDR3: TGTGCCAGTGCCCTCGGGGGGGCCTATGGCTACACCTTC. The full variable domain, completed using reference TRBV19 and TRBJ1-2, is DGGITQSPKYLFRKEGQNVTLSCEQNLNHDAMYWYRQDPGQGLRLIYYSQIVNDFQKGDIAEGYSVSREKKESFPLTVTSAQKNPTAFYLCASALGGAYGYTFGSGTRLTVV.

The rearrangement joins TRBV19 to TRBJ2-2; 7 bases agree with TRBD1. Trimming at V came to 10 bases and at J to 4 bases, leaving 12 bases not matched to a gene. The CDR3 sequence is 15 residues long. Germline V gene lookup returns CDR1 LNHDA and CDR2 SQIVND (reference sequence). The CDR3 coding sequence is TGTGCCACCTTCTGGAGACAGGGCCCCACCGGGGAGCTGTTTTTT. It yields the protein CATFWRQGPTGELFF.

The chain carries TRBV30 and TRBJ1-6; maybe TRBD1 (5 bases). V gave up 0 bases and J gave up 8 bases, with 14 bases separating them. Germline-derived CDR1 and CDR2 are GTSNPN and SVGIG (reference sequence). This CDR3 comprises 15 residues. The DNA of the CDR3 is TGTGCCTGGAGTGTTGTAGGCGGGGGTTATTCACCCCTCCACTTT. Translated, it gives CAWSVVGGGYSPLHF.

Details on this clone: Other DNA sequences from this sample encode an identical CDR3 as well. The chain links TRBV2 to TRBJ2-2; TRBD1 matches at 10 bases. The CDR3 has 14 residues. After removal of 4 bases from V and 5 bases from J, the junction contained 1 base not matched to a gene. Germline lookup yields CDR1 SNHLY and CDR2 FYNNEI. CDR3 DNA sequence: TGTGCCAGCAGTGGGGACAGGGGTACCGGGGAGCTGTTTTTT. It encodes CASSGDRGTGELFF.

V and J are TRBV30 and TRBJ2-5; 10 nucleotides line up with TRBD2. The CDR3 is 14 residues long. Germline CDR1 GTSNPN, CDR2 SVGIG (reference sequence). V lost 7 bases and J lost 4; bases outside the gene matches: 9. CDR3 in amino acids: CASSGGLALETQYF. The CDR3, as DNA: TGTGCCTCGAGCGGGGGACTAGCGTTAGAGACCCAGTACTTC.

This clone was seen a single time. The chain links TRBV28 to TRBJ2-1; TRBD2 agrees at 11 bases. CDR1 is MDHEN, CDR2 SYDVKM, per germline. V trimming: 9 bases; J trimming: 2 bases; junction bases outside the gene matches: 12. The CDR3 is 17 residues long. Here the CDR3 reads CASSRLAGISPYNEQFF. As DNA, the CDR3 is TGTGCCAGTTCGCGACTAGCGGGGATCTCCCCCTACAATGAGCAGTTCTTC. Looking up the rest from reference TRBV28 and TRBJ2-1 gives the full variable domain: DVKVTQSSRYLVKRTGEKVFLECVQDMDHENMFWYRQDPGLGLRLIYFSYDVKMKEKGDIPEGYSVSREKKERFSLILESASTNQTSMYLCASSRLAGISPYNEQFFGPGTRLTVL.

This chain connects TRBV27 to TRBJ2-7; TRBD1 or TRBD2 may be the D gene (6 bases each). Trimming removed 4 bases from V and 4 bases from J, with 23 bases in between. The CDR3 loop spans 17 amino acids. The germline V gene has CDR1 MNHEY and CDR2 SMNVEV (reference sequence). CDR3 bases: TGTGCCAGCAGTTCCTGGTTGGAGGGGGACACACTTTACGAGCAGTACTTC. Encoded protein: CASSSWLEGDTLYEQYF.

The count of this clone is one. The chain uses TRBV25-1 and TRBJ2-2; no reliable D call. CDR1 is MGHDK, CDR2 SYGVNS, per germline. The CDR3 covers 13 residues. V lost 5 bases and J lost 2, with 6 bases in between. The CDR3 region is CASSPVNTGELFF. CDR3 bases: TGTGCCAGCAGTCCGGTAAACACCGGGGAGCTGTTTTTT.

The rearrangement links TRBV9 to TRBJ1-1, with D perhaps matching TRBD1 (6 bases). Germline V CDR1 and CDR2: SGDLS, YYNGEE. The CDR3 is 16 amino acids. The V end was cut by 2 bases, the J end by 1 base, with 15 bases between. CDR3 DNA: TGTGCCAGCAGCGTGGGCAGGGGAGGGACGAACACTGAAGCTTTCTTT. Translated, it gives CASSVGRGGTNTEAFF.

For this clone: This sample also contains other DNA sequences that code for the same CDR3. This rearrangement joins TRBV18 to TRBJ2-7; D may be TRBD1 (5 bases). The germline gives CDR1 KGHSH, CDR2 LQKENI. Trimming took off 3 bases at V and 2 bases at J, with 8 bases between the two ends. The CDR3 totals 13 residues. Written as DNA, the CDR3 is TGTGCCAGCTCACCGCAGGGAACCTACGAGCAGTACTTC. It specifies CASSPQGTYEQYF.

This clone has a single count. The rearrangement uses TRBV15 and TRBJ2-5, with TRBD2 matching 9 bases. Germline V CDR1 and CDR2: LNHNV, YYDKDF (reference sequence). This CDR3 has 16 amino acids. Trimming took 1 base from V and 5 from J; bases not matched to a gene: 8. The DNA for the CDR3 is TGTGCCACCAGCAGAGCCGGCGGGAGGGCCGCTGAGACCCAGTACTTC. It codes for CATSRAGGRAAETQYF.

J is TRBJ2-1 and V is TRBV5-1; TRBD2 matches at 8 bases. The CDR3 spans 15 residues. CDR1 and CDR2 from the germline V gene are SGHRS and YFSETQ. The V segment lost 4 bases and the J segment 6 bases; nucleotides outside the gene matches: 9. For the CDR3, the DNA is TGCGCCAGCAGCCCAACCGGGACTAGTCTCAATGAGCAGTTCTTC. Amino acid sequence: CASSPTGTSLNEQFF.